This TCR beta chain was identified in a study of blood T cell repertoires in COVID-19. Whole-study context: Sample material is recorded as cDNA or gDNA derived from T cells, B-cell-depleted T cells, or PBMCs.

After removal of 5 bases from V and 6 bases from J, the junction contained 5 bases not matched to a gene. The CDR3 consists of 13 residues. Germline CDR1 is PRHDT and CDR2 is FYEKMQ (reference sequence). Seattle patients were enrolled during active infection and followed longitudinally. Produced via immunoSEQ multiplex PCR; TCRdb's table is partial and in-frame only. The sample carries hundreds of thousands of clones, around nine tenths recorded once. This clone was seen ten or more times. This clonotype was sampled from a woman aged 25-40 years with COVID-19, enrolled during active disease. The chain has TRBV13 and TRBJ1-2; TRBD1 matches 8 bases. Sequenced sample: peripheral blood. The CDR3 sequence: CASSLQGGDGYTF. The CDR3 DNA reads as TGTGCCAGCAGCCTACAGGGGGGAGATGGCTACACCTTC.